These T cell receptor beta chains were read from a single sample in a study of T cell responses to AZD1222 COVID-19 vaccine. TCRdb's table, derived via immunoSEQ multiplex PCR, lists solely in-frame clones and lacks some. The repertoire holds over 150,000 clones, roughly 90% seen once, with more than 4% in the top ten. This specimen consisted of peripheral blood, obtained 28 days after the second AZD1222 dose. The receptor source for this set is an adult who received the AZD1222 COVID-19 vaccine. The CDR3 runs from the conserved cysteine through the conserved F or W. Fields, in order: V gene, J gene, D gene, CDR3 protein, CDR3 DNA. A D gene is named only where the DNA matches it firmly.

v_gene: TRBV10-2
j_gene: TRBJ1-5
d_gene: TRBD1
CDR3aa: CASTPGQGYNQPQHF
CDR3nt: TGCGCCAGCACCCCGGGACAGGGGTACAATCAGCCCCAGCATTTT

v_gene: TRBV7-9
j_gene: TRBJ1-1
d_gene: .
CDR3aa: CAISPNLLYTEAFF
CDR3nt: TGTGCCATCTCACCGAATCTCCTGTACACTGAAGCTTTCTTT

v_gene: TRBV11-2
j_gene: TRBJ2-7
d_gene: TRBD1
CDR3aa: CASRPGLGQGTYEQYF
CDR3nt: TGTGCCAGCAGGCCAGGGTTGGGACAGGGGACGTACGAGCAGTACTTC

v_gene: TRBV5-1
j_gene: TRBJ2-7
d_gene: .
CDR3aa: CASSLNVRYEQYF
CDR3nt: TGCGCCAGCAGCCTCAATGTCCGCTACGAGCAGTACTTC

v_gene: TRBV18
j_gene: TRBJ1-1
d_gene: .
CDR3aa: CASSPGQGTTNTEAFF
CDR3nt: TGTGCCAGCTCACCAGGGCAGGGGACAACGAACACTGAAGCTTTCTTT

v_gene: TRBV7-2
j_gene: TRBJ1-2
d_gene: .
CDR3aa: CASSFARGSNYGYTF
CDR3nt: TGTGCCAGCAGCTTTGCCCGGGGATCTAACTATGGCTACACCTTC

v_gene: TRBV7-2
j_gene: TRBJ1-1
d_gene: .
CDR3aa: CASSLSSRANTEAFF
CDR3nt: TGTGCCAGCAGCTTAAGCTCCAGGGCGAACACTGAAGCTTTCTTT

v_gene: TRBV29-1
j_gene: TRBJ1-1
d_gene: .
CDR3aa: CSGAEGTNTEAFF
CDR3nt: TGCAGCGGGGCTGAAGGCACGAACACTGAAGCTTTCTTT

v_gene: TRBV6-5
j_gene: TRBJ1-4
d_gene: TRBD1
CDR3aa: CASSPQGANEKLFF
CDR3nt: TGTGCCAGCAGTCCGCAGGGGGCTAATGAAAAACTGTTTTTT

v_gene: TRBV14
j_gene: TRBJ1-2
d_gene: TRBD1
CDR3aa: CASSLIRDRPIGYTF
CDR3nt: TGTGCCAGCAGCCTGATCCGGGACAGACCGATTGGCTACACCTTC

v_gene: TRBV3-1/TRBV3-2
j_gene: TRBJ2-1
d_gene: .
CDR3aa: CASSQDRLAGKQFF
CDR3nt: TGTGCCAGCAGCCAAGATCGCCTGGCCGGGAAGCAGTTCTTC

v_gene: TRBV19
j_gene: TRBJ2-1
d_gene: .
CDR3aa: CASSIGTTGVYNEQFF
CDR3nt: TGTGCCAGTAGTATCGGGACAACGGGGGTTTACAATGAGCAGTTCTTC

v_gene: TRBV6-2/TRBV6-3
j_gene: TRBJ2-7
d_gene: .
CDR3aa: CASTPGWVSLNEQYF
CDR3nt: TGTGCCAGCACCCCTGGATGGGTCAGTCTCAACGAGCAGTACTTC

v_gene: TRBV9
j_gene: TRBJ1-1
d_gene: .
CDR3aa: CASSVRVNTEAFF
CDR3nt: TGTGCCAGCAGCGTTAGGGTGAACACTGAAGCTTTCTTT

v_gene: TRBV20-1
j_gene: TRBJ1-2
d_gene: .
CDR3aa: CSASLATWANYGYTF
CDR3nt: TGCAGTGCTAGTTTGGCAACGTGGGCTAACTATGGCTACACCTTC

v_gene: TRBV5-4
j_gene: TRBJ2-1
d_gene: .
CDR3aa: CASSLGKSSYNEQFF
CDR3nt: TGTGCCAGCAGCTTGGGCAAGAGCTCCTACAATGAGCAGTTCTTC

v_gene: TRBV3-1/TRBV3-2
j_gene: TRBJ1-5
d_gene: TRBD1
CDR3aa: CASSQTGGNQPQHF
CDR3nt: TGTGCCAGCAGCCAGACAGGGGGCAATCAGCCCCAGCATTTT

v_gene: TRBV15
j_gene: TRBJ1-1
d_gene: TRBD1
CDR3aa: CATSRAPMTGNLFF
CDR3nt: TGTGCCACCAGCAGAGCTCCCATGACAGGGAATCTTTTCTTT

v_gene: TRBV30
j_gene: TRBJ2-3
d_gene: TRBD2
CDR3aa: CAWSLGLAGGTDTQYF
CDR3nt: TGTGCCTGGAGTCTAGGACTAGCGGGGGGCACAGATACGCAGTATTTT

v_gene: TRBV7-9
j_gene: TRBJ1-4
d_gene: TRBD1
CDR3aa: CASRGGTGANEKLFF
CDR3nt: TGTGCCAGCAGAGGGGGGACAGGGGCTAATGAAAAACTGTTTTTT

v_gene: TRBV9
j_gene: TRBJ2-1
d_gene: TRBD2
CDR3aa: CASSESGLASYNEQFF
CDR3nt: TGTGCCAGCAGCGAGAGCGGACTAGCATCCTACAATGAGCAGTTCTTC

v_gene: TRBV7-9
j_gene: TRBJ1-1
d_gene: .
CDR3aa: CASSLVVMIEAFF
CDR3nt: TGTGCCAGCAGCTTAGTTGTGATGATTGAAGCTTTCTTT

v_gene: TRBV6-5
j_gene: TRBJ1-1
d_gene: .
CDR3aa: CASSHPLAGTEAFF
CDR3nt: TGTGCCAGCAGTCACCCTCTCGCGGGAACTGAAGCTTTCTTT